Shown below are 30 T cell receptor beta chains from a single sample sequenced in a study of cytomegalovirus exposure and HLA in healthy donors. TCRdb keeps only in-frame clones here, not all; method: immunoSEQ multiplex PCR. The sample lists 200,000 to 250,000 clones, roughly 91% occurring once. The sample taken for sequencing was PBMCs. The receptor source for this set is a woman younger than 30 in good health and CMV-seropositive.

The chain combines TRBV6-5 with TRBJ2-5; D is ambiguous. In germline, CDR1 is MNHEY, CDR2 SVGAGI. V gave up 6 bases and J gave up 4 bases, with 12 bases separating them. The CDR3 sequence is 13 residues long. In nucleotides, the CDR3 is TGTGCCAGCAGCCAACTCTTCACAGAGACCCAGTACTTC. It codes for CASSQLFTETQYF.

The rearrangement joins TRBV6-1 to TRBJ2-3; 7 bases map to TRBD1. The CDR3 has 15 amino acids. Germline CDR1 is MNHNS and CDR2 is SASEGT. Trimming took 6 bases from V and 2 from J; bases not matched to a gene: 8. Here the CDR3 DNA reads TGTGCCAGCAGGGATGGACAGGCTACCACAGATACGCAGTATTTT. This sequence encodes CASRDGQATTDTQYF.

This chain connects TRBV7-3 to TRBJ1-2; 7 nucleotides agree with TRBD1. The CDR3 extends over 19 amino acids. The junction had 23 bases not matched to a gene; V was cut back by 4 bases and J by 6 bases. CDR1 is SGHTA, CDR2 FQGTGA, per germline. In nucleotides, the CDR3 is TGTGCCAGCAGCTCACACACAGGGGAAGGCCGGGGTCGGGGAGATGGCTACACCTTC. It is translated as CASSSHTGEGRGRGDGYTF.

Here the CDR3 DNA reads TGTGCCAGCAGCATAAGCGGGAGTGAAACCGGGGAGCTGTTTTTT. Translated: CASSISGSETGELFF. The rearrangement links TRBV27 to TRBJ2-2, with 8 bases lining up with TRBD2. This CDR3 comprises 15 residues. The germline CDR1 and CDR2 sequences are MNHEY and SMNVEV (reference sequence). V dropped 6 bases and J dropped 5; count of bases not matched to a gene: 8.

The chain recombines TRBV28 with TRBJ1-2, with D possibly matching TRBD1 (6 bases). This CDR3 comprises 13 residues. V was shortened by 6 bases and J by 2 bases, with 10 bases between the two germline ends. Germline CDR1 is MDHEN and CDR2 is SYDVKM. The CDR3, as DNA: TGTGCCAGCAGCGTGACAGGAAACTATGGCTACACCTTC. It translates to CASSVTGNYGYTF.

Written as DNA, the CDR3 is TGTGCCAGTATACCGGGATCCCTTGCAAGGGGCAATCAGCCCCAGCATTTT. It encodes CASIPGSLARGNQPQHF. The gene calls are TRBV19 and TRBJ1-5; D not certain. The germline V gene encodes CDR1 LNHDA and CDR2 SQIVND (reference sequence). This CDR3 spans 17 amino acids. Trimming pared 7 bases from V and 2 bases from J, leaving 21 bases between. The entire variable domain, with the rest obtained from reference TRBV19 and TRBJ1-5, is as follows: DGGITQSPKYLFRKEGQNVTLSCEQNLNHDAMYWYRQDPGQGLRLIYYSQIVNDFQKGDIAEGYSVSREKKESFPLTVTSAQKNPTAFYLCASIPGSLARGNQPQHFGDGTRLSIL.

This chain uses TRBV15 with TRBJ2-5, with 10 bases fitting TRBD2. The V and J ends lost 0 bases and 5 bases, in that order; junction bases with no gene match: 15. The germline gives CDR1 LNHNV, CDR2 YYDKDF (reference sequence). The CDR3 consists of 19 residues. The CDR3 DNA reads TGTGCCACCAGCAGAGAAACGGGGCTAGCGGGAGATGAGAGGGAGACCCAGTACTTC. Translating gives CATSRETGLAGDERETQYF.

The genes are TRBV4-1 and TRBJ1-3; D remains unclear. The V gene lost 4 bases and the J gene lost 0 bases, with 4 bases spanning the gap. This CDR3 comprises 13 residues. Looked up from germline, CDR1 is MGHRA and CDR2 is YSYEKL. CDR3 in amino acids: CASSLNSGNTIYF. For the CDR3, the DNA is TGCGCCAGCAGCCTCAACTCTGGAAACACCATATATTTT.

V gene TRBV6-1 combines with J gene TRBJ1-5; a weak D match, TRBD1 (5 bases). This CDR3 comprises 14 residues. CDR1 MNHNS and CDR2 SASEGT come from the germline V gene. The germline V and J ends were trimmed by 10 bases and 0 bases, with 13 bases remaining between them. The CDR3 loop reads CATQRGYSNQPQHF. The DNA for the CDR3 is TGTGCCACCCAACGGGGGTATAGCAATCAGCCCCAGCATTTT.

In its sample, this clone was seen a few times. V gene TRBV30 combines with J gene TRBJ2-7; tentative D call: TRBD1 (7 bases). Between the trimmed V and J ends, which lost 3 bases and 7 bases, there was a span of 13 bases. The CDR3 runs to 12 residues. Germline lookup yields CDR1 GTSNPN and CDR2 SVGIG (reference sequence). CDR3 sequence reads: CAWSEGAGEQYF. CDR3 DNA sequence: TGTGCCTGGAGCGAGGGGGCGGGGGAGCAGTACTTC.

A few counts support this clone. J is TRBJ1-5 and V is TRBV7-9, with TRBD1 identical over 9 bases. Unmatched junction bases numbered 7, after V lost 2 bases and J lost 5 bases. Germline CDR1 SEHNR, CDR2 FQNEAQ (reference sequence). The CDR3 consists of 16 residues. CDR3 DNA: TGTGCCAGCAGCTTAAACCGGGACAGGGACGATCAGCCCCAGCATTTT. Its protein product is CASSLNRDRDDQPQHF.

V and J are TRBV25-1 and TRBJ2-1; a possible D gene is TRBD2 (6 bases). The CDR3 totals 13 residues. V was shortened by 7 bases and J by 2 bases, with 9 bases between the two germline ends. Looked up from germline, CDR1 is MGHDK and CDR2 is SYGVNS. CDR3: CASTPSAYNEQFF. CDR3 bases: TGTGCCAGCACCCCTAGCGCCTACAATGAGCAGTTCTTC.

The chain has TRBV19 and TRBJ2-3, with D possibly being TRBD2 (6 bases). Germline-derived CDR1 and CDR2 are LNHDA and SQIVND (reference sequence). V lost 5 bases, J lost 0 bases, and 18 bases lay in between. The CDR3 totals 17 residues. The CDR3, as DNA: TGTGCCAGTAGTCCCGGAGGGGTAGGCTCAAGCACAGATACGCAGTATTTT. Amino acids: CASSPGGVGSSTDTQYF. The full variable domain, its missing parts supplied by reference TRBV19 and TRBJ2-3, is DGGITQSPKYLFRKEGQNVTLSCEQNLNHDAMYWYRQDPGQGLRLIYYSQIVNDFQKGDIAEGYSVSREKKESFPLTVTSAQKNPTAFYLCASSPGGVGSSTDTQYFGPGTRLTVL.

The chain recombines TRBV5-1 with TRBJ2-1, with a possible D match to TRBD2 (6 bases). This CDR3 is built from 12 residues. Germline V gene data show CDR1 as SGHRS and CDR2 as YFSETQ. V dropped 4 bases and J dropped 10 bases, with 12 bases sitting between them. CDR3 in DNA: TGCGCCAGCAGCCCACTGCGGGGAGAGCAGTTCTTC. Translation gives CASSPLRGEQFF. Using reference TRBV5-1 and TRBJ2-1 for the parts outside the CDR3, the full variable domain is KAGVTQTPRYLIKTRGQQVTLSCSPISGHRSVSWYQQTPGQGLQFLFEYFSETQRNKGNFPGRFSGRQFSNSRSEMNVSTLELGDSALYLCASSPLRGEQFFGPGTRLTVL.

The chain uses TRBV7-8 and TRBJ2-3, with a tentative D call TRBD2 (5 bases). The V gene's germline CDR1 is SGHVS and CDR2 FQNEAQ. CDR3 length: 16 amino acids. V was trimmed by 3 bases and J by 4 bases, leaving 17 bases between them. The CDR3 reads CASSLVDGMAADTQYF. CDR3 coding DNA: TGTGCCAGCAGCTTGGTGGACGGGATGGCCGCAGATACGCAGTATTTT.

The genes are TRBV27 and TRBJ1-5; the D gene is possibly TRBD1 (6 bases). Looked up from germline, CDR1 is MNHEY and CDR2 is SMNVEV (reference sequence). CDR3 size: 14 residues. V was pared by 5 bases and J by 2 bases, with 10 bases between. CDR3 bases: TGTGCCAGCAGTCCAGGGGCAGGCAATCAGCCCCAGCATTTT. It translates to CASSPGAGNQPQHF.

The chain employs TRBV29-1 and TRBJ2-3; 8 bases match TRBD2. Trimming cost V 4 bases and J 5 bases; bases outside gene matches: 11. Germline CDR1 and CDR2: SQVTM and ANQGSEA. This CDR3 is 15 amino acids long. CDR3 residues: CSVVLGRAHGDTQYF. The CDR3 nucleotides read TGCAGCGTTGTACTCGGGAGGGCCCATGGAGATACGCAGTATTTT.

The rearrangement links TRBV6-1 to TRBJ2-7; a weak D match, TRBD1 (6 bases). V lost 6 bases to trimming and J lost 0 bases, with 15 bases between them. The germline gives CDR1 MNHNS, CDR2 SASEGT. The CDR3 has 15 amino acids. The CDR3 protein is CASRSGHSSSYEQYF. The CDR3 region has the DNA TGTGCCAGCAGGTCGGGACACTCGAGCTCCTACGAGCAGTACTTC.

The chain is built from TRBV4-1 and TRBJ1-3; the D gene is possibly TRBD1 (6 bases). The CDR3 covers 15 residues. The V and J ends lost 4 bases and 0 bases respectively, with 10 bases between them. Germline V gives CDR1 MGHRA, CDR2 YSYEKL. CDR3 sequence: CASSRQTGSGNTIYF. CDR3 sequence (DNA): TGCGCCAGCAGCCGTCAGACAGGCTCTGGAAACACCATATATTTT.

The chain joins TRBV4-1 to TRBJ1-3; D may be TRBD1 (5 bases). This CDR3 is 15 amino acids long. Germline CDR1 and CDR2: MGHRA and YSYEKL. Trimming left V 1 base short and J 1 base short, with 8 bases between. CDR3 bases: TGCGCCAGCAGCCAAGTCAAGGGGTCTGGAAACACCATATATTTT. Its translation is CASSQVKGSGNTIYF.

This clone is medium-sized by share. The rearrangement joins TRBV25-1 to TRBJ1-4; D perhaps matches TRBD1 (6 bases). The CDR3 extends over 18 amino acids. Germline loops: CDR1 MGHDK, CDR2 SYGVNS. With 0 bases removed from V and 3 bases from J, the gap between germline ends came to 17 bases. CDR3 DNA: TGTGCCAGCAGTGAATATAGCCGGGGGGCAGCCCCTAATGAAAAACTGTTTTTT. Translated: CASSEYSRGAAPNEKLFF.

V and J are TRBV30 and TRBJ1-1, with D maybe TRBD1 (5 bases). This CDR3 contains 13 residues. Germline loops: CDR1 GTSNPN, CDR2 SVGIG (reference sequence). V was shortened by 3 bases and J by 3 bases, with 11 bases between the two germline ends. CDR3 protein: CAWSSGGHTEAFF. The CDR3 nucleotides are TGTGCCTGGAGCTCGGGGGGACACACTGAAGCTTTCTTT.

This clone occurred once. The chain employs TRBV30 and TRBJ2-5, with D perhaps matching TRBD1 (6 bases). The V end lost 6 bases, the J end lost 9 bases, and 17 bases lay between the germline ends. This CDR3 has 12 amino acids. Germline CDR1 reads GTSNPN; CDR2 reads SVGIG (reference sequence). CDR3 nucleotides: TGTGCCTGTAATCAGGACAGCCTTTCCCAGTACTTC. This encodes CACNQDSLSQYF.

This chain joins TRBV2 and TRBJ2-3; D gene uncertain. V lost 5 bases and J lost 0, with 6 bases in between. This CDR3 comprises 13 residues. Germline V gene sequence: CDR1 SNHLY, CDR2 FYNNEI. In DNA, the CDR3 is TGTGCCAGCAGTTATACTAGCACAGATACGCAGTATTTT. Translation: CASSYTSTDTQYF. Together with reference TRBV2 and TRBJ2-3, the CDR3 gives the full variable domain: EPEVTQTPSHQVTQMGQEVILRCVPISNHLYFYWYRQILGQKVEFLVSFYNNEISEKSEIFDDQFSVERPDGSNFTLKIRSTKLEDSAMYFCASSYTSTDTQYFGPGTRLTVL.

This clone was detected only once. CDR3 sequence (DNA): TGTGCCAGCAGCCTCATTTCAGGGTCTGTGAACACTGAAGCTTTCTTT. It yields the protein CASSLISGSVNTEAFF. The chain recombines TRBV28 with TRBJ1-1; D is perhaps TRBD1 (5 bases). Trimming took off 6 bases at V and 0 bases at J, with 17 bases between the two ends. Germline-derived CDR1 and CDR2 are MDHEN and SYDVKM. The CDR3 length is 16 residues.

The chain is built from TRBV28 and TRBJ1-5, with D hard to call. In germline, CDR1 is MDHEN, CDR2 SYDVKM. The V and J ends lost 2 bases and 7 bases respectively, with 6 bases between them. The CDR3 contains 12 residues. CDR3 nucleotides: TGTGCCAGCAGTTTAAGCCTCCAGCCCCAGCATTTT. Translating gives CASSLSLQPQHF.

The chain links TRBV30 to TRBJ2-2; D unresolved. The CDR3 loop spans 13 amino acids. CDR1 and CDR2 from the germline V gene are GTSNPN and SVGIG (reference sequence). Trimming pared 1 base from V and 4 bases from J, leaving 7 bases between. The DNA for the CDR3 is TGTGCCTGGAGTGAGACAAGCACCGGGGAGCTGTTTTTT. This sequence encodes CAWSETSTGELFF.

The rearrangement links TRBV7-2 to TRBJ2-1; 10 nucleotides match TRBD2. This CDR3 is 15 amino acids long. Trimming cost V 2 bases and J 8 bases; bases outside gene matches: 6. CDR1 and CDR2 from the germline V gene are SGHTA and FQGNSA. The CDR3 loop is CASSLTSSGSYEQFF. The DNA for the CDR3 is TGTGCCAGCAGCTTAACATCTAGCGGGAGTTATGAGCAGTTCTTC.

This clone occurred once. CDR3 sequence reads: CATSRDRVSYNEQFF. The CDR3 DNA follows: TGTGCCACCAGCAGGGACAGGGTGTCCTACAATGAGCAGTTCTTC. This chain connects TRBV15 to TRBJ2-1; 8 positions match TRBD1. The J segment lost 1 base and the V segment lost 3 bases, leaving 2 bases of the junction unmatched. This CDR3 has 15 amino acids. The V gene's germline CDR1 is LNHNV and CDR2 YYDKDF (reference sequence).

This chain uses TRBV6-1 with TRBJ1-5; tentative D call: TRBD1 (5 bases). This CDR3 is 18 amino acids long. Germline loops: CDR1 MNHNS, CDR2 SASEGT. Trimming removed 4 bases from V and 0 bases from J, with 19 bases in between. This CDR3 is CASSVIGRGDYSNQPQHF. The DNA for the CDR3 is TGTGCCAGCAGTGTCATAGGTCGCGGGGACTATAGCAATCAGCCCCAGCATTTT.